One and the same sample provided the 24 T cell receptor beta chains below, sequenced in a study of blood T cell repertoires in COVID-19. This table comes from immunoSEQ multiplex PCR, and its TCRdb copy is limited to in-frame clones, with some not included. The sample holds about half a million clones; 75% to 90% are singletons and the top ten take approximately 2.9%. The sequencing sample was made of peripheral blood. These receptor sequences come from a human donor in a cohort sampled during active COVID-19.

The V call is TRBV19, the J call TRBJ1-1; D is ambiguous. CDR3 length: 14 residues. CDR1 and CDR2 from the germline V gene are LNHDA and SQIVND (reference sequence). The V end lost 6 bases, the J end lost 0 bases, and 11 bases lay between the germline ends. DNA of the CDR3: TGTGCCAGTAGCAATCCGTACTTGAACACTGAAGCTTTCTTT. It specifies CASSNPYLNTEAFF.

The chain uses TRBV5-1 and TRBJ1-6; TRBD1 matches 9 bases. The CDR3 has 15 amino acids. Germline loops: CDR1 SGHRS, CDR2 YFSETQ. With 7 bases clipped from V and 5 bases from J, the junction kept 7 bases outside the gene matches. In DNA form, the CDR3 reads TGCGCCAGCTCACAGGGGGCCGCCAATAATTCACCCCTCCACTTT. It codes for CASSQGAANNSPLHF.

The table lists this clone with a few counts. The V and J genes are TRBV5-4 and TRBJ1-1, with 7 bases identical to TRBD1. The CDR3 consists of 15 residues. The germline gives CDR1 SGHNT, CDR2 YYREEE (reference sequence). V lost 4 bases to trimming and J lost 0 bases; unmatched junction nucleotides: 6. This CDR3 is CASSQKTGMNTEAFF. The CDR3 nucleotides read TGTGCCAGCAGCCAAAAGACAGGGATGAACACTGAAGCTTTCTTT.

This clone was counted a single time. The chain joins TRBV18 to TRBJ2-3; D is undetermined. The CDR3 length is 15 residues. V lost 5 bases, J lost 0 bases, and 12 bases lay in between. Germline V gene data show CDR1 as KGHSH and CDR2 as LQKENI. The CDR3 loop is CASSMYESSTDTQYF. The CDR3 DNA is TGTGCCAGCTCAATGTATGAGAGTAGCACAGATACGCAGTATTTT.

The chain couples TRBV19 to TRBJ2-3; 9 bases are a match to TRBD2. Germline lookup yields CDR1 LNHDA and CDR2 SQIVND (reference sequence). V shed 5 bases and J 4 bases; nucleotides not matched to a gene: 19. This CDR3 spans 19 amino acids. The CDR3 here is CASSGHPPFSGSMSDTQYF. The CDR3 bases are TGTGCCAGTAGTGGCCATCCCCCATTTAGCGGGAGTATGTCAGATACGCAGTATTTT.

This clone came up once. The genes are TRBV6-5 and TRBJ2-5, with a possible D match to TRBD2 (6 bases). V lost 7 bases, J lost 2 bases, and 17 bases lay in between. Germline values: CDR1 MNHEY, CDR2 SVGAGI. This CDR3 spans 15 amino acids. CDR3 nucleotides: TGTGCCAGCACCCCCGGGCTGGGGAGGCAAGAGACCCAGTACTTC. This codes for CASTPGLGRQETQYF.

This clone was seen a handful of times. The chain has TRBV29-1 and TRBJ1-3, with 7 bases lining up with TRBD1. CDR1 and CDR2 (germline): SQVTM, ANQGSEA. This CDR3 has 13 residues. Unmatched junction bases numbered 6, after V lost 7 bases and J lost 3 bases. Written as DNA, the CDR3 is TGCAGCGCCGAAGGGGGCGATGGAAACACCATATATTTT. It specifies CSAEGGDGNTIYF.

CDR3 amino acids: CASRIGLAGSYEQYF. CDR3 sequence (DNA): TGTGCCAGCAGGATCGGACTAGCGGGATCCTACGAGCAGTACTTC. The chain recombines TRBV7-2 with TRBJ2-7; 12 positions agree with TRBD2. J gave up 1 base and V 6 bases, and 4 bases lay outside the gene matches. The germline V gene has CDR1 SGHTA and CDR2 FQGNSA. The CDR3 loop spans 15 amino acids.

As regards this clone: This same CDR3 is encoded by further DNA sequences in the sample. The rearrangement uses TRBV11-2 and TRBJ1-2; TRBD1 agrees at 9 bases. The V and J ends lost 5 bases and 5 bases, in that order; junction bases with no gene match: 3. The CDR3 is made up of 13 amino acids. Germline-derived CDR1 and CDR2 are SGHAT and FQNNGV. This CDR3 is CASSPDRGYGYTF. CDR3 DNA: TGTGCCAGCAGCCCGGACAGGGGTTATGGCTACACCTTC.

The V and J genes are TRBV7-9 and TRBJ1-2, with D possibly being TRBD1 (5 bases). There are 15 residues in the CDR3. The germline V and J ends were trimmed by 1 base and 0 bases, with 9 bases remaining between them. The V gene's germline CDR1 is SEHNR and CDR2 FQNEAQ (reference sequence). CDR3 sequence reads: CASSLVRQTNYGYTF. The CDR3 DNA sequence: TGTGCCAGCAGCTTAGTGAGACAGACTAACTATGGCTACACCTTC.

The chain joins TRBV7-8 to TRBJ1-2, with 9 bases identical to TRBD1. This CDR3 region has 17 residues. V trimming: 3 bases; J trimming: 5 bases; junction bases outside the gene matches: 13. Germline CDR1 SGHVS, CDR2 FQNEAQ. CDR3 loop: CASSFYSPGQGKYGYTF. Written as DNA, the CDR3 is TGTGCCAGCAGCTTCTACTCCCCGGGACAGGGAAAATATGGCTACACCTTC.

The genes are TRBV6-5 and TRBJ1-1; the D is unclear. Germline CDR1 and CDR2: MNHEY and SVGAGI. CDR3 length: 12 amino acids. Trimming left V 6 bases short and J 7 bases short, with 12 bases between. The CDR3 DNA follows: TGTGCCAGCAGCCCCCGCAGAGGTGAAGCTTTCTTT. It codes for CASSPRRGEAFF.

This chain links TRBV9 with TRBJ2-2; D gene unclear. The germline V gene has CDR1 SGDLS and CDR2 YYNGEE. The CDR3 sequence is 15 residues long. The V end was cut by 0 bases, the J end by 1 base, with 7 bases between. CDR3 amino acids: CASSVVAGNTGELFF. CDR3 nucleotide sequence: TGTGCCAGCAGCGTAGTTGCAGGGAACACCGGGGAGCTGTTTTTT.

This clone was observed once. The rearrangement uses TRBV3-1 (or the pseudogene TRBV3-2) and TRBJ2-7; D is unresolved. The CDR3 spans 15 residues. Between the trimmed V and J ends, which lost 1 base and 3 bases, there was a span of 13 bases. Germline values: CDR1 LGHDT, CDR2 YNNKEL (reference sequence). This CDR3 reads CASSQGPSSLYEQYF. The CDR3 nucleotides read TGTGCCAGCAGCCAAGGCCCCTCTAGTCTCTACGAGCAGTACTTC.

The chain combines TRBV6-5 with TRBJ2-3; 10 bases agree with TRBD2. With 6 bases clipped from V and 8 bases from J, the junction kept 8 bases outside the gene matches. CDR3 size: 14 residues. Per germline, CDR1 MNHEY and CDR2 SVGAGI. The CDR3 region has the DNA TGTGCCAGCAGGCCCGGGACTAGCGTGTCTACGCAGTATTTT. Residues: CASRPGTSVSTQYF.

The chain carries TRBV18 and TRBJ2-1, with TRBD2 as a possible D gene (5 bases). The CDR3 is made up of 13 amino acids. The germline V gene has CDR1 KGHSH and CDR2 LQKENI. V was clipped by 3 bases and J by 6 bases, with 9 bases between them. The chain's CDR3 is CASSPGATNEQFF. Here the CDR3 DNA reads TGTGCCAGCTCACCGGGAGCGACCAATGAGCAGTTCTTC.

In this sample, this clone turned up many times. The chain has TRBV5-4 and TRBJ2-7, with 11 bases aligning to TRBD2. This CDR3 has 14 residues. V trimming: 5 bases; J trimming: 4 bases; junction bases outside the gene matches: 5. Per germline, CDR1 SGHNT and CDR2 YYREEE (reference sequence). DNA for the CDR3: TGTGCCAGCAGTACGGGACTAGCGGAGTACGAGCAGTACTTC. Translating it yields CASSTGLAEYEQYF.

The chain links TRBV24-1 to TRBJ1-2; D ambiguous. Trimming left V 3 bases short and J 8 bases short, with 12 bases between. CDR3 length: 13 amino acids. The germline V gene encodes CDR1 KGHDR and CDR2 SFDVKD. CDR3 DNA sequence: TGTGCCACCAGTGATCGGAGGTCCGGAGGCTACACCTTC. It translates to CATSDRRSGGYTF.

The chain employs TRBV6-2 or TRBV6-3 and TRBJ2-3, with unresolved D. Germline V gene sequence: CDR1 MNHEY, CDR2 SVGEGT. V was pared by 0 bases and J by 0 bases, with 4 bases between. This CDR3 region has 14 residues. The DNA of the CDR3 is TGTGCCAGCAGTTACTCGAGTAGCACAGATACGCAGTATTTT. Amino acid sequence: CASSYSSSTDTQYF.

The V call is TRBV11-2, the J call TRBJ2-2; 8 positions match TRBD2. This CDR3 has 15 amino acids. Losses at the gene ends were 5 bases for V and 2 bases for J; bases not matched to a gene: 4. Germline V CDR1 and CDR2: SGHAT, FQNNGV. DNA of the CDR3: TGTGCCAGCAGCCGGGGGGGCGGAAACACCGGGGAGCTGTTTTTT. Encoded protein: CASSRGGGNTGELFF.

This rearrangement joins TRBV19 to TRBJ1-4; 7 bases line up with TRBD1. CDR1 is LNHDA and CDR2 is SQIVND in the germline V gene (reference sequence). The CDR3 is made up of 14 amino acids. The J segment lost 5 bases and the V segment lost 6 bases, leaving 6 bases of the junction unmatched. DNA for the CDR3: TGTGCCAGTAGGGAGGGGACAGCCAATGAAAAACTGTTTTTT. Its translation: CASREGTANEKLFF.

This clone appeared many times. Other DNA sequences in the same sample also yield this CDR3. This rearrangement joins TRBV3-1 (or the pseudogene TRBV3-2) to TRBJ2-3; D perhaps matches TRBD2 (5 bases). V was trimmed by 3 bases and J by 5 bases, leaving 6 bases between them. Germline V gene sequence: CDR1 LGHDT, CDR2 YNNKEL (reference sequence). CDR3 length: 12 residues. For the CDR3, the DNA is TGTGCCAGCAGCCACCGGGGAGATACGCAGTATTTT. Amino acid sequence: CASSHRGDTQYF.

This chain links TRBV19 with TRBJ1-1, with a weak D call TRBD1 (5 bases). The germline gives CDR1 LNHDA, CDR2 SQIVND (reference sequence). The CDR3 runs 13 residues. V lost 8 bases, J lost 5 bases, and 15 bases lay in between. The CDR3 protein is CASRMGGRTEAFF. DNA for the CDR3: TGTGCCAGTCGCATGGGGGGGAGGACTGAAGCTTTCTTT.

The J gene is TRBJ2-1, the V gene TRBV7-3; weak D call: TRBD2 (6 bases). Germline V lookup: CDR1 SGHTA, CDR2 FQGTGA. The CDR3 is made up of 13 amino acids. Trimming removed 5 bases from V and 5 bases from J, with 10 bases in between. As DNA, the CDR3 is TGTGCCAGCAGCGTCGGGAGAGACAATGAGCAGTTCTTC. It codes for CASSVGRDNEQFF.